The clone carrying this T cell receptor (beta chain) was counted a single time. No antigen is known for it. Primers: 60 Vbeta forward and 13 Jbeta reverse. Sequencing used immunoSEQ multiplex PCR; TCRdb keeps in-frame clones, though not all of them. This table has about 140,000 clones, about 61% appearing once. Trimming removed 2 bases at V and 4 bases at J, with 14 bases between. CDR1 MDHEN and CDR2 SYDVKM come from the germline V gene. The CDR3 consists of 15 residues. The record originates from a study of cytomegalovirus exposure and HLA in healthy donors. Study observations and caveats: The Asian-associated ancestry cluster reportedly had fewer N-insertions than the roughly 670-donor mean in a later analysis. A list of about 160 TCR beta chains associated with cytomegalovirus was given.

What was sequenced was PBMCs. The chain uses TRBV28 and TRBJ1-2, with D perhaps TRBD1 (5 bases). The sequence came from a male donor in good health and CMV-seronegative. Here the CDR3 reads CASSLDQGLPYGYTF. CDR3 bases: TGTGCCAGCAGTTTAGATCAGGGACTACCCTATGGCTACACCTTC.